In its sample, the clone carrying this T cell receptor beta chain was seen many times. Its cognate antigen is unknown. This record comes from a study of spatial heterogeneity in lung cancer. Study-level background: Alpha-chain sequences were consistently detected in smaller numbers than beta-chain sequences.

Sample time point: sample taken at primary tumor resection. Whole RNA was taken from tumor, nontumor lung or frozen PBMC; it was then sequenced unsorted. Every TCR cDNA molecule bore a unique molecular identifier. TCRdb re-derived calls from the 5' RACE reads in MiXCR, one entry per CDR3 protein. The sample has some 97,000 distinct CDR3 sequences; approximately 4.4% are singletons. CDR1 is MGHRA and CDR2 is YSYEKL in the germline V gene. The CDR3 extends over 14 amino acids. V was pared by 1 base and J by 2 bases, with 9 bases between. General study results and limits: Tracking of tumor mutation counts was seen in expanded intratumoral alpha and beta TCR counts.

This sequence was found in a male donor with early-stage non-small cell lung cancer. The rearrangement links TRBV4-1 to TRBJ2-7; unclear D gene. Specimen: lung tumor tissue, collected at surgery. This CDR3 reads CASSQGVRTYEQYF. As DNA, the CDR3 is TGCGCCAGCAGCCAAGGCGTCAGAACCTACGAGCAGTACTTC.